The 30 T cell receptor beta chains below were found in one sample sequenced in a study of CD8 T cells in ankylosing spondylitis. TCRdb processed the 5' RACE reads anew with MiXCR; each CDR3 protein has one entry. The sample has 200,000 to 300,000 distinct CDR3 sequences; about 10% are singletons. Specimen: blood, either unsorted or a sorted T cell fraction (not recorded which). These receptors were obtained from a male donor with ankylosing spondylitis or in good health (not recorded which).

This clonotype was seen ten or more times. The chain employs TRBV20-1 and TRBJ2-7, with D possibly being TRBD2 (6 bases). This CDR3 comprises 14 residues. The V gene's germline CDR1 is DFQATT and CDR2 SNEGSKA (reference sequence). The V end lost 5 bases, the J end lost 2 bases, and 16 bases lay between the germline ends. CDR3 amino acids: CSALPGVDAYEQYF. CDR3 DNA sequence: TGCAGTGCTTTACCGGGAGTAGACGCCTACGAGCAGTACTTC.

The chain uses TRBV4-1 and TRBJ2-7; maybe TRBD2 (5 bases). Germline values: CDR1 MGHRA, CDR2 YSYEKL. Deletions cut 3 bases from V and 3 bases from J, with 27 bases between. The CDR3 totals 19 residues. CDR3 nucleotide sequence: TGCGCCAGCAGCCAGAGTCTGGTACTAACGACCGGGGAAGTCTACGAGCAGTACTTC. It codes for CASSQSLVLTTGEVYEQYF.

The CDR3 sequence is CASSFALAGDTGELFF. The CDR3 DNA reads as TGCGCCAGCAGCTTTGCACTAGCGGGAGACACCGGGGAGCTGTTTTTT. The gene calls are TRBV5-1 and TRBJ2-2; 11 nucleotides agree with TRBD2. There are 16 residues in the CDR3. V dropped 2 bases and J dropped 3; count of bases not matched to a gene: 3. Germline V gene lookup returns CDR1 SGHRS and CDR2 YFSETQ.

The chain links TRBV5-4 to TRBJ2-7, with D tentatively TRBD1 (5 bases). CDR3 length equals 14 residues. Looked up from germline, CDR1 is SGHNT and CDR2 is YYREEE (reference sequence). V gave up 3 bases and J gave up 4 bases, with 14 bases separating them. The CDR3 region has the DNA TGTGCCAGCAGCTCCACAGGCGGCCTTTACGAGCAGTACTTC. Protein product: CASSSTGGLYEQYF.

V is TRBV3-1 and J is TRBJ1-4; D ambiguous. Trimming took 0 bases from V and 8 from J, leaving 13 bases between them. This CDR3 comprises 15 residues. CDR1 and CDR2 (germline): LGHDT, YNNKEL (reference sequence). In nucleotides, the CDR3 is TGTGCCAGCAGCCAAGATTTGGCGAGAGGCGAAAAACTGTTTTTT. This encodes CASSQDLARGEKLFF.

In its sample, this clonotype was seen once. J is TRBJ1-2 and V is TRBV6-1; D perhaps matches TRBD1 (5 bases). V lost 6 bases to trimming and J lost 8 bases, with 16 bases between them. CDR3 length: 13 amino acids. The germline CDR1 and CDR2 sequences are MNHNS and SASEGT. CDR3 DNA sequence: TGTGCCAGCAGACGCGACGGGGGGGACGGCTACACCTTC. It specifies CASRRDGGDGYTF.

This clonotype was seen repeatedly, ten times or more. The gene calls are TRBV27 and TRBJ2-1; D perhaps matches TRBD2 (5 bases). The length of the CDR3 is 13 residues. Germline V gives CDR1 MNHEY, CDR2 SMNVEV (reference sequence). Trimming left V 2 bases short and J 7 bases short, with 9 bases between. Here the CDR3 DNA reads TGTGCCAGCAGTTTAGCCCCGGGGAATGAGCAGTTCTTC. Amino acids: CASSLAPGNEQFF.

The J gene is TRBJ2-7, the V gene TRBV5-1; a weak D match, TRBD1 (6 bases). The CDR3 sequence is 17 residues long. Germline lookup yields CDR1 SGHRS and CDR2 YFSETQ. V was shortened by 5 bases and J by 2 bases, with 23 bases between the two germline ends. CDR3 DNA: TGCGCCAGCAGGGGCCCTACAGGGCTTTGGTTTGCCTACGAGCAGTACTTC. Protein sequence: CASRGPTGLWFAYEQYF.

This clonotype was observed at least ten times. The chain combines TRBV5-1 with TRBJ1-2; TRBD1 matches 10 bases. After removal of 4 bases from V and 3 bases from J, the junction contained 3 bases not matched to a gene. The CDR3 totals 14 residues. CDR1 is SGHRS, CDR2 YFSETQ, per germline. The CDR3 sequence: CASSQDRGDYGYTF. The CDR3 DNA sequence: TGCGCCAGCAGCCAGGACAGGGGGGACTATGGCTACACCTTC.

This clonotype was counted many times. The CDR3 reads CSAGGRGEAFF. The CDR3 DNA follows: TGCAGTGCTGGGGGCAGGGGTGAAGCTTTCTTT. The chain combines TRBV20-1 with TRBJ1-1; D might be TRBD1 (6 bases). This CDR3 contains 11 residues. V dropped 5 bases and J dropped 7 bases, with 11 bases sitting between them. Germline-derived CDR1 and CDR2 are DFQATT and SNEGSKA (reference sequence).

The sample holds many counts of this clonotype. CDR3: CASSQVAGNGELFF. The CDR3, as DNA: TGTGCCAGCAGCCAAGTTGCGGGAAACGGGGAGCTGTTTTTT. The chain carries TRBV3-1 and TRBJ2-2, with D possibly matching TRBD2 (6 bases). CDR1 is LGHDT, CDR2 YNNKEL, per germline (reference sequence). Trimming pared 1 base from V and 7 bases from J, leaving 10 bases between. The CDR3 consists of 14 residues.

At least ten counts were recorded for this clonotype. The V and J genes are TRBV25-1 and TRBJ2-3, with 14 bases identical to TRBD2. The germline gives CDR1 MGHDK, CDR2 SYGVNS. With V trimmed by 7 bases and J by 0 bases, 18 bases remained unmatched. The CDR3 has 21 residues. CDR3 sequence: CASTPGTSGRAFTVSTDTQYF. CDR3 DNA sequence: TGTGCCAGCACCCCCGGGACTAGCGGGAGAGCTTTCACCGTTAGCACAGATACGCAGTATTTT.

This clonotype has at least ten counts. This chain uses TRBV20-1 with TRBJ2-7; D unresolved. The CDR3 runs 15 residues. Germline CDR1 reads DFQATT; CDR2 reads SNEGSKA (reference sequence). Deletions cut 2 bases from V and 5 bases from J, with 19 bases between. DNA for the CDR3: TGCAGTGCTAGAAGGCGAGGTGACAACGCGCACGAGCAGTACTTC. It yields the protein CSARRRGDNAHEQYF.

This clonotype was detected many times. The chain has TRBV5-5 and TRBJ2-7; 7 positions agree with TRBD1. This CDR3 contains 16 residues. Germline trimming cut 4 bases from V and 5 bases from J; bases unmatched to any gene: 15. Germline V gives CDR1 SGHKS, CDR2 YYEKEE (reference sequence). DNA for the CDR3: TGTGCCAGCAGCCTGGGTCCCGGGACAGTCCCTGACGAGCAGTACTTC. Residues: CASSLGPGTVPDEQYF.

This clonotype was observed at least ten times. The CDR3 nucleotides read TGTGCCAGCAGTTCCGACGGTGGGGGGCCCTCCTACAATGAGCAGTTCTTC. Its translation is CASSSDGGGPSYNEQFF. The rearrangement links TRBV6-5 to TRBJ2-1; D may match TRBD1 or TRBD2 (6 bases each). The germline V and J ends were trimmed by 4 bases and 0 bases, with 16 bases remaining between them. This CDR3 comprises 17 residues. Germline-derived CDR1 and CDR2 are MNHEY and SVGAGI.

This clonotype was seen only once. V usage is TRBV7-9 and J usage is TRBJ2-2; 13 nucleotides agree with TRBD2. The CDR3 totals 17 residues. In germline, CDR1 is SEHNR, CDR2 FQNEAQ (reference sequence). After removal of 5 bases from V and 6 bases from J, the junction contained 9 bases not matched to a gene. For the CDR3, the DNA is TGTGCCAGCAGCCTAACTAGCGGGAGGGATGACGCCGGGGAGCTGTTTTTT. Amino acid sequence: CASSLTSGRDDAGELFF.

Details on this clonotype: Germline and junction disagree at one end, which may indicate a read error. The chain joins TRBV10-1 to TRBJ2-2; possible D gene TRBD2, 6 bases. This CDR3 has 14 residues. CDR1 is WNHNN, CDR2 SYGVQD, per germline (reference sequence). The DNA for the CDR3 is TGCGCCAGCAGTCGGGACTGGAACACCGCGGAGCTGTTTTTT. Its protein product is CASSRDWNTAELFF.

This clonotype was detected ten times or more. The gene calls are TRBV6-5 and TRBJ2-7; D is ambiguous. CDR1 is MNHEY and CDR2 is SVGAGI in the germline V gene. V dropped 0 bases and J dropped 6 bases, with 3 bases sitting between them. The CDR3 is 11 residues long. Here the CDR3 reads CASSYSSEQYF. CDR3 nucleotide sequence: TGTGCCAGCAGTTACTCGTCCGAGCAGTACTTC.

This clonotype was observed a few times. The rearrangement links TRBV7-9 to TRBJ2-3; D unresolved. Trimming shortened V by 4 bases and J by 0 bases, and 8 bases separated the two germline ends. CDR1 and CDR2 (germline): SEHNR, FQNEAQ (reference sequence). The CDR3 consists of 14 residues. CDR3 residues: CASSSGSSTDTQYF. In DNA form, the CDR3 reads TGTGCCAGCAGCTCCGGGTCTAGCACAGATACGCAGTATTTT.

This clonotype was detected many times. The rearrangement links TRBV24-1 to TRBJ2-1, with a possible D match to TRBD2 (6 bases). The V gene lost 2 bases and the J gene lost 5 bases, with 18 bases spanning the gap. The CDR3 is 17 amino acids. Germline CDR1 KGHDR, CDR2 SFDVKD. The DNA of the CDR3 is TGTGCCACCAGTGATTCCAAGGACGGGGGTCCCCACAATGAGCAGTTCTTC. As protein: CATSDSKDGGPHNEQFF.

This clonotype was observed many times. The chain uses TRBV20-1 and TRBJ1-5; D gene ambiguous. V was shortened by 0 bases and J by 0 bases, with 9 bases between the two germline ends. The CDR3 has 15 residues. The germline V gene encodes CDR1 DFQATT and CDR2 SNEGSKA (reference sequence). The CDR3 DNA follows: TGCAGTGCTAGAGACGGCAGGAATAGCAATCAGCCCCAGCATTTT. Its protein is CSARDGRNSNQPQHF.

A note on this clonotype: A much larger clonotype is one base distant, so this may be a read error. The gene calls are TRBV3-1 and TRBJ2-1; TRBD2 matches at 7 bases. Germline CDR1 reads LGHDT; CDR2 reads YNNKEL (reference sequence). CDR3 length: 15 residues. CDR3 amino acids: CASGQAGFSYNEQFF. In nucleotides, the CDR3 is TGTGCCAGCGGCCAAGCGGGGTTCTCCTACAATGAGCAGTTCTTC.

There are a few counts of this clonotype. CDR3 amino acids: CASSYPGQGNQPQHF. DNA of the CDR3: TGTGCCAGCAGTTACCCGGGTCAAGGGAATCAGCCCCAGCATTTT. The J gene is TRBJ1-5, the V gene TRBV6-5; D not certain. The germline gives CDR1 MNHEY, CDR2 SVGAGI. CDR3 length: 15 residues. V was trimmed by 2 bases and J by 4 bases, leaving 12 bases between them.

This clonotype occurred many times. The CDR3, as DNA: TGTGCCAGCAGCAATTTAGCCGGGACTAGCGTTAGCACAGATACGCAGTATTTT. It translates to CASSNLAGTSVSTDTQYF. The chain links TRBV4-2 to TRBJ2-3; 10 positions agree with TRBD2. This CDR3 has 18 residues. Trimming at V came to 5 bases and at J to 0 bases, leaving 11 bases not matched to a gene. Germline values: CDR1 LGHNA, CDR2 YNFKEQ.

This clonotype occurred many times. The chain has TRBV4-2 and TRBJ1-6; D ambiguous. The CDR3 runs to 12 residues. V was clipped by 3 bases and J by 13 bases, with 10 bases between them. CDR1 and CDR2 from the germline V gene are LGHNA and YNFKEQ. The CDR3 DNA sequence: TGTGCCAGCAGCCACCCCTCTTCTCCCCTCCACTTT. Its translation is CASSHPSSPLHF.

This clonotype was detected many times. This chain uses TRBV5-1 with TRBJ1-1, with D perhaps TRBD1 (6 bases). V gave up 3 bases and J gave up 4 bases, with 13 bases separating them. Germline CDR1 and CDR2: SGHRS and YFSETQ. The CDR3 runs to 14 residues. The CDR3 DNA is TGCGCCAGCAGCTCCTTACAGGGAAGCACTGAAGCTTTCTTT. Translated: CASSSLQGSTEAFF.

This clonotype has a handful of counts. The chain joins TRBV10-2 to TRBJ2-3; a weak D match, TRBD2 (5 bases). V dropped 3 bases and J dropped 1 base, with 14 bases sitting between them. Germline V gives CDR1 WSHSY, CDR2 SAAADI. The CDR3 totals 16 residues. This CDR3 is CASSDTLAPRTDTQYF. The DNA for the CDR3 is TGCGCCAGCAGTGATACCCTAGCCCCCCGCACAGATACGCAGTATTTT.

Ten or more counts support this clonotype. The chain carries TRBV19 and TRBJ1-5, with a weak D call TRBD1 (5 bases). The CDR3 consists of 16 residues. The V gene lost 0 bases and the J gene lost 4 bases, with 13 bases spanning the gap. Germline V lookup: CDR1 LNHDA, CDR2 SQIVND (reference sequence). This CDR3 is CASSIEGEGLNQPQHF. CDR3 bases: TGTGCCAGTAGTATAGAGGGGGAGGGATTAAATCAGCCCCAGCATTTT.

This clonotype was recorded at least ten times. The chain recombines TRBV12-3 or TRBV12-4 with TRBJ1-2; D call uncertain. The length of the CDR3 is 13 residues. V shed 3 bases and J shed 4 bases, with 9 bases lying between them. The CDR3 nucleotides are TGTGCCAGCAGTTTTGCGGGCTCCTATGGCTACACCTTC. Residues: CASSFAGSYGYTF.

This clonotype was counted a few times. The chain combines TRBV6-1 with TRBJ1-1; perhaps TRBD1 as D (5 bases). V was trimmed by 6 bases and J by 3 bases, leaving 20 bases between them. The CDR3 totals 16 residues. Germline CDR1 is MNHNS and CDR2 is SASEGT. As DNA, the CDR3 is TGTGCCAGCAGGGTTACGGGCAGGGCTGCGGACACTGAAGCTTTCTTT. Amino acid sequence: CASRVTGRAADTEAFF.